Listed here are 13 T cell receptor beta chains from one sample, sequenced in a study of T-cell reconstitution after alpha-beta-depleted transplantation in children. The TCRbeta library was prepared with unique molecular identifiers. TCRdb ran MiXCR on the PCR reads and lists one entry per CDR3 protein. The table lists around 600,000 distinct CDR3 sequences, about 23% of them singletons. This sample comprised PBMCs, mostly from graft donor cells, obtained 360 days after TCRalphabeta/CD19-depleted stem cell transplant. These receptors were taken from a boy under three years old who had a stem cell transplant for acute myeloid leukemia, so the T cells may come from the graft donor.

The chain is built from TRBV20-1 and TRBJ2-1; 7 positions match TRBD1. The junction had 6 bases not matched to a gene; V was cut back by 1 base and J by 0 bases. CDR3 length: 16 residues. Germline lookup yields CDR1 DFQATT and CDR2 SNEGSKA (reference sequence). The chain's CDR3 is CSARGTGASSYNEQFF. The CDR3 DNA reads as TGCAGTGCTAGAGGGACAGGCGCGAGCTCCTACAATGAGCAGTTCTTC.

The rearrangement joins TRBV18 to TRBJ1-1, with D possibly being TRBD1 (6 bases). Trimming removed 2 bases at V and 6 bases at J, with 10 bases between. This CDR3 has 13 amino acids. Germline V gives CDR1 KGHSH, CDR2 LQKENI. This CDR3 is CASSPSGHPEAFF. The CDR3 DNA follows: TGTGCCAGCTCACCATCGGGACACCCTGAAGCTTTCTTT.

This chain uses TRBV3-1 with TRBJ2-7; possibly TRBD2 for D (5 bases). V gave up 7 bases and J gave up 3 bases, with 7 bases separating them. This CDR3 is 11 amino acids long. The germline CDR1 and CDR2 sequences are LGHDT and YNNKEL (reference sequence). The CDR3 spells CASTRGYEQYF. As DNA, the CDR3 is TGTGCCAGCACCCGGGGCTACGAGCAGTACTTC.

V and J are TRBV7-2 and TRBJ2-7; TRBD2 matches at 13 bases. The CDR3 contains 15 residues. V shed 2 bases, J shed 2 bases, and the junction held 0 bases outside the gene matches. Germline V lookup: CDR1 SGHTA, CDR2 FQGNSA. In nucleotides, the CDR3 is TGTGCCAGCAGCTTAACTAGCGGGGGGGCCTACGAGCAGTACTTC. Residues: CASSLTSGGAYEQYF.

This clonotype was recorded at least ten times. J is TRBJ2-7 and V is TRBV29-1; 7 positions match TRBD1. The CDR3 spans 13 residues. Trimming took 4 bases from V and 1 from J; bases not matched to a gene: 4. The germline CDR1 and CDR2 sequences are SQVTM and ANQGSEA. CDR3 DNA: TGCAGCGTTGTCCGGGACAGATCCTACGAGCAGTACGTC. The encoded protein is CSVVRDRSYEQYV.

This clonotype was seen a handful of times. CDR3 in amino acids: CASTKNGVHEQFF. CDR3 coding DNA: TGTGCCAGCACCAAAAACGGGGTCCATGAGCAGTTCTTC. The chain combines TRBV12-3 or TRBV12-4 with TRBJ2-1; D perhaps matches TRBD2 (5 bases). The CDR3 has 13 amino acids. Trimming took 7 bases from V and 8 from J, leaving 15 bases between them.

The table lists this clonotype with a few counts. This rearrangement joins TRBV20-1 to TRBJ2-3; 9 bases agree with TRBD2. CDR1 is DFQATT, CDR2 SNEGSKA, per germline (reference sequence). CDR3 length: 18 residues. The ends lost 0 bases at V and 3 bases at J; junction bases unmatched: 13. This CDR3 reads CSARDGTSRGVATDTQYF. CDR3 nucleotides: TGCAGTGCTAGAGACGGGACTAGCCGGGGGGTAGCGACAGATACGCAGTATTTT.

This clonotype was seen repeatedly, ten times or more. The chain's CDR3 is CASSRPSGVSYEQYV. The CDR3 bases are TGTGCCAGCAGCAGGCCGTCAGGAGTATCCTACGAGCAGTACGTC. The chain couples TRBV21-1 to TRBJ2-7. TRBV21-1 is an annotated pseudogene. The CDR3 runs 15 residues.

The table lists this clonotype with a few counts. V and J are TRBV4-1 and TRBJ2-3; D remains ambiguous. V lost 1 base to trimming and J lost 2 bases, with 10 bases between them. The length of the CDR3 is 15 residues. The V gene's germline CDR1 is MGHRA and CDR2 YSYEKL. The CDR3 DNA is TGCGCCAGCAGCCAAGTCGGCAGTTTCACAGATACGCAGTATTTT. The encoded protein is CASSQVGSFTDTQYF.

At least ten counts were recorded for this clonotype. CDR3 DNA sequence: TGCGCCAGCCAGACATCGAACACCGGGGAGCTGTTTTTT. Translated: CASQTSNTGELFF. V and J are TRBV5-1 and TRBJ2-2; no clear D gene. The CDR3 spans 13 residues. V gave up 7 bases and J gave up 0 bases, with 7 bases separating them. CDR1 and CDR2 from the germline V gene are SGHRS and YFSETQ.

Only a few counts were recorded for this clonotype. The chain uses TRBV6-5 and TRBJ1-2, with TRBD1 identical over 10 bases. In germline, CDR1 is MNHEY, CDR2 SVGAGI. J was trimmed by 8 bases and V by 5 bases; bases with no gene match: 8. CDR3 length: 14 residues. CDR3 sequence: CASSPGTGEGGYTF. In DNA form, the CDR3 reads TGTGCCAGCAGTCCCGGGACAGGGGAAGGCGGCTACACCTTC.

The chain has TRBV7-9 and TRBJ2-1; no firm D call. V was shortened by 7 bases and J by 6 bases, with 13 bases between the two germline ends. The germline V gene has CDR1 SEHNR and CDR2 FQNEAQ (reference sequence). This CDR3 has 13 residues. Here the CDR3 DNA reads TGTGCCAGCACCCTTGTTAAAACCAATGAGCAGTTCTTC. It yields the protein CASTLVKTNEQFF.

The chain recombines TRBV20-1 with TRBJ2-5, with D possibly being TRBD2 (6 bases). The CDR3 is made up of 15 amino acids. The germline V and J ends were trimmed by 0 bases and 4 bases, with 15 bases remaining between them. In germline, CDR1 is DFQATT, CDR2 SNEGSKA (reference sequence). CDR3 coding DNA: TGCAGTGCTAGAGACATCCTCGGGGGTCGAGAGACCCAGTACTTC. This sequence encodes CSARDILGGRETQYF.